This TCR beta chain was captured in a study of blood T cell repertoires in COVID-19. Study as a whole: Samples of COVID-19 (acute and convalescent) were obtained from the United States, Italy and Spain. T cells, B-cell-depleted T cells, or PBMCs provided the cDNA or gDNA that served as material.

In the source study's methods: Amplified reference gene primers provided the basis for estimating nucleated cell counts. Data came from immunoSEQ multiplex PCR; TCRdb stores just in-frame clones and leaves some out. V and J calls and clone size are copied from that table; D and trimming were computed from the DNA. The sample contains about 170,000 clones, 83% of which appear only once. V dropped 0 bases and J dropped 4; count of bases not matched to a gene: 4. Germline lookup yields CDR1 SGHRS and CDR2 YFSETQ. CDR3 length equals 15 residues. The chain is built from TRBV5-1 and TRBJ2-5, with 9 bases aligning to TRBD1. Sequences were obtained from peripheral blood. The sequence derives from a woman of 80 years or more with acute or convalescent COVID-19. The chain's CDR3 is CASSLDRGLGETQYF. The DNA for the CDR3 is TGCGCCAGCAGCTTGGACAGGGGGCTGGGAGAGACCCAGTACTTC. The variable domain in full, completed from reference TRBV5-1 and TRBJ2-5, reads KAGVTQTPRYLIKTRGQQVTLSCSPISGHRSVSWYQQTPGQGLQFLFEYFSETQRNKGNFPGRFSGRQFSNSRSEMNVSTLELGDSALYLCASSLDRGLGETQYFGPGTRLLVL.